This T cell receptor beta chain was found in a study of naive and memory T cell subsets (dated by TCRdb to 2016 to 2017). Notes on the research overall: An open-source, UMI-based TCR alpha and beta sequencing pipeline was applied to sorted naive and memory peripheral blood T cell subsets. The functional CMV T cell responses agreed completely with IgG serology results. RNA was DNase-treated and reverse transcribed with TCR constant-region primers, mostly using SuperScript III. The full study reports these points: In both CD4 and CD8 cells, a rise in Gini index and a fall in Shannon and inverse Simpson diversity were observed from naive through CM, EM and EMRA. Naive repertoires, especially CD8, contained a few larger clonotypes, possibly memory cells re-expressing CD45RA. A power law was followed by TCR abundance, with an exponent that differed between naive and memory subsets but was consistent across the three individuals. A clonotype was defined as a single alpha or beta chain sequence rather than as a paired alpha/beta receptor. After error correction, only a single occurrence was seen for over 95% of naive TCR sequences, so much steeper abundance distributions were produced than in memory subsets. No ground truth was available to validate the repertoire findings for the naive and memory subsets. RNA-based TCR counts may be influenced by expression changes linked to T cell activation and differentiation.

TCR alpha and beta chain libraries were amplified separately from the second PCR step onward. To determine each donor's CMV status, fresh PBMCs were stimulated overnight with CMV viral lysate, and IFNgamma production from CD4+ T cells was then assessed. CD4 T cells were positively selected with Miltenyi beads, followed by positive selection of CD8 T cells from the CD4-negative fraction. Cells stained for CD3, CD4, CD8, CD45RA, CD27 and a live/dead dye were sorted on a BD Aria II into four subsets by CD45RA and CD27. A few healthy volunteers provided blood, and each donor's sample was split into CD4 and CD8 T cells and then further divided into four differentiation subsets. Roughly 0.11 L of peripheral blood was collected from each donor, and PBMC were isolated by Ficoll-Paque PLUS density-gradient centrifugation. The sorted cells were lysed in RLT buffer, after which RNA was extracted using a Qiagen RNeasy kit and kept at -80 degrees C.

This clonotype has just a few counts. Its antigen remains unidentified. Base qualities are not provided; no much larger clone lies one nucleotide away. The library was produced with UMI-ligation and nested PCR. To cover both TRBC1 and TRBC2, the beta constant-region primer consisted of an equimolar mix of two oligonucleotides. Four rounds of PCR, combining the SP2 primer with nested alpha and beta constant-region primers, were used to amplify the ligated cDNA. T4 RNA ligase 1 ligated a single-stranded oligonucleotide carrying the SP2 primer and a 12-nucleotide UMI to the cDNA 3' end. Incubation of the ligation reaction lasted 20-24 hours at 16 degrees C. To avoid over-amplification, PCR2 was usually performed as a SYBR Green qPCR and halted once a predetermined threshold was reached. Apart from the first purification, every purification step used Agencourt AMPure XP magnetic beads. Library quantification was done by Qubit, followed by a TapeStation check on which the main peak was expected at around 650 bp. The pooled libraries were sequenced on an Illumina MiSeq using v2 2x251 paired-end kits, which usually yielded about 0.95-2 million reads per sample. Each sample library was pooled at approximately 4.2 nM, and about 4.5-7.5% PhiX was included to improve cluster recognition. The study's own analysis went as follows. FASTQ reads processed by Demultiplexor were assigned V and J genes by Decombinator through tag matching that tolerated a single base-pair mismatch. Collapsinator relied on UMIs to fix sequencing errors as well as frequency errors caused by PCR heterogeneity. CDR3Translator translated TCRs and extracted CDR3s from the conserved cysteine to the FGXG phenylalanine, flagging non-productive sequences. Gini, Shannon entropy and inverse Simpson indices were computed after subsampling the repertoires to the same number of UMI-defined TCRs. Power-law fits to clonotype abundance distributions were performed by maximum likelihood within the linear range. When run on a single naive CD8 sample, MIGEC and the pipeline yielded similar UMI counts, similar unique TCR numbers and similar clonal distributions. One analysis removed from the naive repertoire any naive TCRs that were also present in any memory subset from the same donor. The repertoires were searched for approximately 7,000 CMV-associated CDR3 sequences that had been compiled from VDJdb and a published dataset. TCRdb's own reprocessing of the public reads used fastp at Q25 and MiXCR and kept productive beta chains. Rows merge per CDR3 protein into single entries with the most common DNA and genes. TCRdb's processing, not the study's, gives the V and J calls here. The sample table records over 130,000 distinct CDR3 sequences; approximately 20% of these occur just once. 0.55% to 0.75% of the sample rests with the top ten.

Taken from the germline V gene (reference sequence), the CDR1 and CDR2 loops are LNHDA and SQIVND. Including cysteine and phenylalanine, the CDR3 has 14 amino acids. CDR3 DNA is the only sequence kept; it has 42 bases, read in frame from the first base. The germline V and J ends show losses of 3 bases and 6 bases respectively, and no gene match explains 5 bases of the junction. The origin of this receptor is a human donor in good health. Sequencing input: naive CD8+ T cells from blood. The cell subset or site label corresponds to: naive T cells, CD45RA high CD27+. The rearranged chain carries TRBV19 and TRBJ2-1; 7 junctional bases match TRBD2. The CDR3 protein sequence reads: CASSIGLGSNEQFF. DNA sequence: TGTGCCAGTAGTATCGGACTAGGTAGCAATGAGCAGTTCTTC.